One sample yielded the 28 T cell receptor beta chains listed below, sequenced in a study of T cells in Graves' hyperthyroidism and ophthalmopathy. The investigators amplified TCR beta CDR3 regions from RNA transcripts. HTBI primers were the set used in a first-round RT-PCR of the TCR CDR3. TCRdb independently ran MiXCR on the multiplex PCR reads; one entry per CDR3 protein. Of 300,000 or so distinct CDR3 sequences listed, 21% are singletons. The material sequenced was blood. Receptors were obtained from a woman between 45 and 65 years old with Graves' hyperthyroidism.

The chain recombines TRBV28 with TRBJ1-2; D uncertain. Germline values: CDR1 MDHEN, CDR2 SYDVKM. V was cut by 3 bases and J by 8 bases, with 7 bases left in between. CDR3 length equals 11 residues. Here the CDR3 DNA reads TGTGCCAGCAGTTTGGAGCGGGGCTACACCTTC. Translated, it gives CASSLERGYTF.

This clonotype has at least ten counts. This chain joins TRBV19 and TRBJ2-1; 10 nucleotides line up with TRBD2. The CDR3 spans 20 residues. Trimming cost V 5 bases and J 0 bases; bases outside gene matches: 16. Germline CDR1 is LNHDA and CDR2 is SQIVND (reference sequence). The CDR3: CASSARLAGRVHSSYNEQFF. The DNA of the CDR3 is TGTGCCAGTAGTGCAAGACTAGCGGGCCGAGTCCACAGCTCCTACAATGAGCAGTTCTTC.

In its sample, this clonotype was seen a few times. The chain links TRBV10-3 to TRBJ2-3, with TRBD2 matching 7 bases. There are 18 residues in the CDR3. Trimming cost V 5 bases and J 0 bases; bases outside gene matches: 14. Germline-derived CDR1 and CDR2 are ENHRY and SYGVKD. CDR3 loop: CAISPRLAPTASTDTQYF. Written as DNA, the CDR3 is TGTGCCATCAGTCCGCGACTAGCTCCAACGGCTAGCACAGATACGCAGTATTTT.

The chain recombines TRBV7-8 with TRBJ2-1; 11 nucleotides agree with TRBD2. The CDR3 is made up of 15 amino acids. Germline CDR1 SGHVS, CDR2 FQNEAQ. The J segment lost 9 bases and the V segment lost 3 bases, leaving 7 bases of the junction unmatched. CDR3 protein: CASSFSSGRSSEQFF. DNA of the CDR3: TGTGCCAGCAGCTTTTCTAGCGGGAGGAGTAGTGAGCAGTTCTTC. The variable domain in full, with the rest retrieved from reference TRBV7-8 and TRBJ2-1, is GAGVSQSPRYKVAKRGQDVALRCDPISGHVSLFWYQQALGQGPEFLTYFQNEAQLDKSGLPSDRFFAERPEGSVSTLKIQRTQQEDSAVYLCASSFSSGRSSEQFFGPGTRLTVL.

Ten or more counts support this clonotype. The V gene is TRBV13, the J gene TRBJ2-7; possible D gene TRBD2, 6 bases. V lost 0 bases to trimming and J lost 0 bases, with 12 bases between them. The CDR3 totals 16 residues. The germline V gene encodes CDR1 PRHDT and CDR2 FYEKMQ (reference sequence). In DNA, the CDR3 is TGTGCCAGCAGCTTAGGCCAAGGGACTCACTCCTACGAGCAGTACTTC. This gives the protein CASSLGQGTHSYEQYF. Together with reference TRBV13 and TRBJ2-7, the CDR3 gives the full variable domain: AAGVIQSPRHLIKEKRETATLKCYPIPRHDTVYWYQQGPGQDPQFLISFYEKMQSDKGSIPDRFSAQQFSDYHSELNMSSLELGDSALYFCASSLGQGTHSYEQYFGPGTRLTVT.

This clonotype has ten or more counts. The junction and the germline gene differ at one end; a read error may be behind it. This chain uses TRBV7-8 with TRBJ2-3; 13 positions match TRBD2. This CDR3 comprises 16 residues. Germline V gives CDR1 SGHVS, CDR2 FQNEAQ. For the CDR3, the DNA is TGTGCCAGCAGCCCTAGGACTAGCGGGAGCAAAGATACGCAGTATTTT. Translated, it gives CASSPRTSGSKDTQYF.

The chain has TRBV20-1 and TRBJ2-5; 13 bases match TRBD2. V shed 6 bases, J shed 4 bases, and the junction held 5 bases outside the gene matches. The CDR3 has 14 amino acids. Germline CDR1 and CDR2: DFQATT and SNEGSKA (reference sequence). The CDR3 DNA reads as TGCAGTGCCTACCGACTAGCGGGAGGAGAGACCCAGTACTTC. Its protein is CSAYRLAGGETQYF.

V and J are TRBV7-9 and TRBJ1-1, with D possibly matching TRBD1 (6 bases). This CDR3 comprises 14 residues. Trimming took off 2 bases at V and 3 bases at J, with 10 bases between the two ends. Germline V CDR1 and CDR2: SEHNR, FQNEAQ (reference sequence). The CDR3 DNA is TGTGCCAGCAGCTTAAATCAGGGGCACACTGAAGCTTTCTTT. Translation gives CASSLNQGHTEAFF.

With respect to this clonotype: The junction departs from the called germline gene at one end, perhaps through a read error. The rearrangement joins TRBV4-1 to TRBJ1-1; the D gene is possibly TRBD1 (6 bases). Germline CDR1 and CDR2: MGHRA and YSYEKL. CDR3 length: 16 amino acids. CDR3 bases: TGCGCCAACAGCCAAAAAGGGGGGGGAGGGAACACTGAAGCTTTCTTT. This translates into CANSQKGGGGNTEAFF.

The sample holds a few counts of this clonotype. The CDR3 DNA sequence: TGTGCCAGTATGTCAGGTTCATCCTACAATGAGCAGTTCTTC. This gives the protein CASMSGSSYNEQFF. This sequence joins TRBV19 and TRBJ2-1; D is unclear. V lost 7 bases and J 1 base, leaving 11 bases between the germline ends. CDR3 length: 14 amino acids. Germline CDR1 is LNHDA and CDR2 is SQIVND (reference sequence).

This clonotype was detected many times. The rearrangement joins TRBV5-1 to TRBJ2-7; 8 positions match TRBD1. With V trimmed by 3 bases and J by 1 base, 12 bases remained unmatched. Germline CDR1 reads SGHRS; CDR2 reads YFSETQ. This CDR3 has 17 residues. The CDR3 is CASSSTGTGELSYEQYF. CDR3 DNA sequence: TGCGCCAGCAGCTCCACGGGGACAGGCGAACTTTCCTACGAGCAGTACTTC.

J is TRBJ2-1 and V is TRBV19, with 7 positions matching TRBD1. Germline V gene data show CDR1 as LNHDA and CDR2 as SQIVND (reference sequence). The CDR3 length is 13 residues. The V gene end was trimmed by 5 bases and the J gene end by 6 bases; junction bases not matched to a gene: 4. The DNA of the CDR3 is TGTGCCAGTAGTTGGACAGGTGGCAATGAGCAGTTCTTC. It yields the protein CASSWTGGNEQFF.

The rearrangement joins TRBV9 to TRBJ2-2; 10 nucleotides agree with TRBD2. CDR3 size: 16 residues. The V gene end was trimmed by 5 bases and the J gene end by 4 bases; junction bases not matched to a gene: 8. The germline V gene has CDR1 SGDLS and CDR2 YYNGEE. The CDR3 sequence is CASSLSGRVSTGELFF. CDR3 bases: TGTGCCAGCAGTCTAAGCGGGAGGGTCTCCACCGGGGAGCTGTTTTTT.

This clonotype was seen only a few times. The chain combines TRBV19 with TRBJ2-1, with 11 bases fitting TRBD2. The CDR3 spans 17 residues. V lost 6 bases, J lost 7 bases, and 14 bases stayed unmatched. Germline V lookup: CDR1 LNHDA, CDR2 SQIVND (reference sequence). The CDR3 is CASRSRATSGSKNEQFF. As DNA, the CDR3 is TGTGCCAGTAGGTCTAGGGCAACTAGCGGGAGTAAGAATGAGCAGTTCTTC.

The rearrangement links TRBV2 to TRBJ1-1; D is ambiguous. CDR1 is SNHLY and CDR2 is FYNNEI in the germline V gene. Trimming removed 7 bases at V and 1 base at J, with 10 bases between. The CDR3 consists of 13 residues. The CDR3 loop is CASTVTRNTEAFF. The CDR3 coding sequence is TGTGCCAGCACAGTAACAAGGAACACTGAAGCTTTCTTT.

The V call is TRBV29-1, the J call TRBJ2-7; 9 bases align to TRBD1. Germline CDR1 SQVTM, CDR2 ANQGSEA. With 7 bases clipped from V and 3 bases from J, the junction kept 13 bases outside the gene matches. The CDR3 has 15 amino acids. Here the CDR3 DNA reads TGCAGCGCCGGGACAGGGATGGGCCTTGTCTACGAGCAGTACTTC. Amino acid sequence: CSAGTGMGLVYEQYF.

The V and J genes are TRBV7-3 and TRBJ2-1, with TRBD2 identical over 8 bases. Germline CDR1 and CDR2: SGHTA and FQGTGA. The CDR3 consists of 15 residues. J gave up 0 bases and V 3 bases, and 1 base lay outside the gene matches. For the CDR3, the DNA is TGTGCCAGCAGCTTGCGGGGGGCCTCCTACAATGAGCAGTTCTTC. It yields the protein CASSLRGASYNEQFF.

This clonotype has a count of ten or more. J is TRBJ2-2 and V is TRBV2, with D perhaps TRBD1 or TRBD2 (5 bases each). Germline assignment: CDR1 SNHLY and CDR2 FYNNEI. With 1 base removed from V and 9 bases from J, the gap between germline ends came to 15 bases. The CDR3 has 15 amino acids. The DNA of the CDR3 is TGTGCCAGCAGTGAAGTTTTGGCAGGGAGTAGGGAGCTGTTTTTT. Translated, it gives CASSEVLAGSRELFF.

This chain connects TRBV20-1 to TRBJ2-7; D is ambiguous. Germline V gene data show CDR1 as DFQATT and CDR2 as SNEGSKA (reference sequence). The length of the CDR3 is 13 residues. V lost 3 bases to trimming and J lost 3 bases, with 12 bases between them. The CDR3 is CSASAPGLYEQYF. The CDR3 region has the DNA TGCAGTGCTAGCGCTCCGGGCCTCTACGAGCAGTACTTC.

V is TRBV18 and J is TRBJ2-7, with TRBD1 as a possible D gene (5 bases). Trimming shortened V by 5 bases and J by 6 bases, and 14 bases separated the two germline ends. The germline V gene has CDR1 KGHSH and CDR2 LQKENI. The CDR3 extends over 13 amino acids. The CDR3 DNA reads as TGTGCCAGCTCATTGACCCCAGGGCGCGAGCAGTACTTC. It yields the protein CASSLTPGREQYF.

The chain links TRBV5-4 to TRBJ2-2; perhaps D is TRBD1 or TRBD2 (5 bases each). V was shortened by 3 bases and J by 4 bases, with 13 bases between the two germline ends. Germline assignment: CDR1 SGHNT and CDR2 YYREEE (reference sequence). The CDR3 spans 15 residues. The CDR3: CASSSTGTTTGELFF. CDR3 coding DNA: TGTGCCAGCAGCTCCACCGGGACGACCACCGGGGAGCTGTTTTTT.

This clonotype was seen repeatedly, ten times or more. The chain joins TRBV6-2 or TRBV6-3 to TRBJ2-1, with 12 positions matching TRBD2. The germline gives CDR1 MNHEY, CDR2 SVGEGT. The V gene end was trimmed by 0 bases and the J gene end by 2 bases; junction bases not matched to a gene: 5. CDR3 length: 18 residues. Here the CDR3 DNA reads TGTGCCAGCAGTTACTCCCGGACTAGCGGGACCGCCTACAATGAGCAGTTCTTC. Amino acid sequence: CASSYSRTSGTAYNEQFF.

This clonotype was detected ten times or more. The chain is built from TRBV10-1 and TRBJ2-1, with TRBD2 matching over 9 bases. The V gene end was trimmed by 8 bases and the J gene end by 10 bases; junction bases not matched to a gene: 6. Germline lookup yields CDR1 WNHNN and CDR2 SYGVQD (reference sequence). The CDR3 is 12 residues long. Here the CDR3 DNA reads TGCGCCAGCGGGACTAGCCCTCAGGAGCAGTTCTTC. This translates into CASGTSPQEQFF.

Many counts were recorded for this clonotype. The rearrangement joins TRBV15 to TRBJ2-7, with D tentatively TRBD2 (7 bases). CDR1 and CDR2 (germline): LNHNV, YYDKDF (reference sequence). This CDR3 region has 17 residues. With 5 bases removed from V and 0 bases from J, the gap between germline ends came to 20 bases. CDR3 loop: CATSVGLGGAGSYEQYF. The CDR3 bases are TGTGCCACCAGCGTAGGCTTAGGGGGGGCCGGCTCCTACGAGCAGTACTTC.

This clonotype was seen many times. V and J are TRBV12-3 or TRBV12-4 and TRBJ2-4; TRBD1 might be the D (6 bases). Trimming took off 7 bases at V and 1 base at J, with 26 bases between the two ends. The length of the CDR3 is 19 residues. The CDR3 reads CASTHTPGGTSGAKNIQYF. CDR3 bases: TGTGCCAGCACCCATACCCCTGGGGGCACCTCGGGGGCCAAAAACATTCAGTACTTC.

The gene calls are TRBV6-2 or TRBV6-3 and TRBJ2-7, with 7 bases fitting TRBD2. The CDR3 is 14 residues long. V was clipped by 5 bases and J by 2 bases; unmatched bases: 6. Germline CDR1 MNHEY, CDR2 SVGEGT. In nucleotides, the CDR3 is TGTGCCAGCAGTGTTCTAGGGAGGGCCTACGAGCAGTACTTC. Translation: CASSVLGRAYEQYF.

Ten or more counts support this clonotype. V usage is TRBV20-1 and J usage is TRBJ2-3; 13 bases agree with TRBD2. This CDR3 comprises 18 residues. Germline CDR1 is DFQATT and CDR2 is SNEGSKA (reference sequence). J lost 4 bases, V lost 3 bases, and 13 bases had no gene match. CDR3 residues: CSASSYPLAGGLADTQYF. The CDR3 nucleotides are TGCAGTGCTAGTTCGTATCCACTAGCGGGGGGGCTCGCAGATACGCAGTATTTT.

The V gene is TRBV3-1, the J gene TRBJ2-5; possible D gene TRBD2, 5 bases. CDR3 size: 13 residues. The germline V gene encodes CDR1 LGHDT and CDR2 YNNKEL (reference sequence). V lost 5 bases to trimming and J lost 4 bases, with 11 bases between them. This CDR3 reads CASSSLEGETQYF. DNA for the CDR3: TGTGCCAGCAGCTCTTTAGAGGGAGAGACCCAGTACTTC.